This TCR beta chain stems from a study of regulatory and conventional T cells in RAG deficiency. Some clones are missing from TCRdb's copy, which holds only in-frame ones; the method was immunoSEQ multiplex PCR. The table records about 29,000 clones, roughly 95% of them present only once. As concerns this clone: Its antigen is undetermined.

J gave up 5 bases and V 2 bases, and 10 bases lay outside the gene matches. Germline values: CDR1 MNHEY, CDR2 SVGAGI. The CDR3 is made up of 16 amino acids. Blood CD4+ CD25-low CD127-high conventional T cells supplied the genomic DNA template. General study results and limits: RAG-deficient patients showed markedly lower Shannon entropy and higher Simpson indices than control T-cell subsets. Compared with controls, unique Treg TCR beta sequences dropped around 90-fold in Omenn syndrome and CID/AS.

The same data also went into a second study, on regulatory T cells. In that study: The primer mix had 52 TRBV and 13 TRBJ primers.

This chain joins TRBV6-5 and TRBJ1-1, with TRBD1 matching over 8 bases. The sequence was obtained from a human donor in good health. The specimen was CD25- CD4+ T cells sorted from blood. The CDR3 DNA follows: TGTGCCAGCAGTTACGGCAGGGGGCAACGATTGACTGAAGCTTTCTTT. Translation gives CASSYGRGQRLTEAFF.